The text below deals with one T cell receptor beta chain. What it recognizes is unknown. Here immunoSEQ multiplex PCR was the method, and the copy in TCRdb shows in-frame clones only, minus some. This table has roughly 150,000 clones, approximately 89% appearing once. The sample is drawn from a study of T cell responses to AZD1222 COVID-19 vaccine. Study-level results: With two AZD1222 doses given, Spike-specific TCR breadth and depth both rose.

Germline CDR1 and CDR2: GTSNPN and SVGIG (reference sequence). The CDR3 has 14 residues. Trimming shortened V by 2 bases and J by 0 bases, and 10 bases separated the two germline ends. The TCR sequence derives from an adult in good health. Sequenced here: peripheral blood, sampled on day 0 of AZD1222 vaccination. The chain couples TRBV30 to TRBJ1-2; no reliable D call. CDR3 DNA sequence: TGTGCCTGGAGTCTATGGACCACTAACTATGGCTACACCTTC. Encoded protein: CAWSLWTTNYGYTF.